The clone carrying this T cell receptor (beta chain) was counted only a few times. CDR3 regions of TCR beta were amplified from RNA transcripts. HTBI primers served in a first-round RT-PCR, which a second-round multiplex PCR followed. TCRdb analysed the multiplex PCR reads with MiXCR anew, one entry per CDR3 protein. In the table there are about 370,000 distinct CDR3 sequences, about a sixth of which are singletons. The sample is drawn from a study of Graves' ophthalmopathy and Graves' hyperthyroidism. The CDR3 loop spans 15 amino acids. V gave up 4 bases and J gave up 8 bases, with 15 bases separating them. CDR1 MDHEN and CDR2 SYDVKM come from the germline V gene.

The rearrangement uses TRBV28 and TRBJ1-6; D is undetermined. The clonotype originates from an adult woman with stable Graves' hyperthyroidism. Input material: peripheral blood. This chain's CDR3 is CASSYRVLQDSPLHF. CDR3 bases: TGTGCCAGCAGTTATCGGGTCTTACAAGATTCACCCCTCCACTTT.